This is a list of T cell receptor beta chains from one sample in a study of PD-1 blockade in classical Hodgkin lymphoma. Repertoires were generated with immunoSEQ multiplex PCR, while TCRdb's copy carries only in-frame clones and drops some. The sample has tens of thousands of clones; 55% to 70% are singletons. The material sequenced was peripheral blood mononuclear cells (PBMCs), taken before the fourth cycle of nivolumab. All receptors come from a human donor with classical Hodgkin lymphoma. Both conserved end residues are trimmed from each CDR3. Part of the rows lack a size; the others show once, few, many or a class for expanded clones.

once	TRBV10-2	ASRADRVDQPQH
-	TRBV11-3	ASSSRDRGLETEAF
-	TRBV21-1	ASSKPAQRRDTQY
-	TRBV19	ASSISGTSNEQY
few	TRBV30	ACRNGNTIY
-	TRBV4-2	ASSPYEEGGPEAF
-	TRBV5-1	ASSLVAGDGYT
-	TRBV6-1	ASRDSFEETQY
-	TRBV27	ASSGDGGVETQY
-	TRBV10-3	ATTGASSYEQY
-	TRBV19	ASSVDFTDTQY
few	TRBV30	AWSVKGGYEKLF
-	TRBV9	ASSVSSGGKETQY
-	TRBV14	ASSPNRETQY
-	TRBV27	ASTLRGLAGAFSYEQY